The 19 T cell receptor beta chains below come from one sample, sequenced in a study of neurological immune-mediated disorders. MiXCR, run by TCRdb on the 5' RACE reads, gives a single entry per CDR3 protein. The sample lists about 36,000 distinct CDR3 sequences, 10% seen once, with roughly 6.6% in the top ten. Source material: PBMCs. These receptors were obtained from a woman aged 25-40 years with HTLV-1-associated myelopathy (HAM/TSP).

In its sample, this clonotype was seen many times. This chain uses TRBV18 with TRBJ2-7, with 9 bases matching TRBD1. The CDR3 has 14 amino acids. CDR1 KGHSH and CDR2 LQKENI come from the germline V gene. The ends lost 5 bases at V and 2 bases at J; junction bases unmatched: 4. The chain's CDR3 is CASSSDRGTYEQYF. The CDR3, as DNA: TGTGCCAGCTCATCCGACAGGGGGACCTACGAGCAGTACTTC.

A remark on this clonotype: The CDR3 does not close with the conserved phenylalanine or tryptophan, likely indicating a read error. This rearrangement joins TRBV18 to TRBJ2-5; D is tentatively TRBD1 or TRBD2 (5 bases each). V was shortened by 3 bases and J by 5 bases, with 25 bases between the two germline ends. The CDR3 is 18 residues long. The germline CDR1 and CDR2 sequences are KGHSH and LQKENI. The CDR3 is CASSPKLGEKGPRETQYV. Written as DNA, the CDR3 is TGTGCCAGCTCACCGAAACTAGGCGAAAAGGGGCCGCGGGAGACCCAGTACGTC.

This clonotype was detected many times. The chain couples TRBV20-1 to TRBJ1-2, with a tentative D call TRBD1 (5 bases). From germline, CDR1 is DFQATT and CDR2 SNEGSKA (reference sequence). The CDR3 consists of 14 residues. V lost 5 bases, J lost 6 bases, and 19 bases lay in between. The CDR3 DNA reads TGCAGTGCTGGATCACGGATGGGGGAGCATGGCTACACCTTC. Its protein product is CSAGSRMGEHGYTF.

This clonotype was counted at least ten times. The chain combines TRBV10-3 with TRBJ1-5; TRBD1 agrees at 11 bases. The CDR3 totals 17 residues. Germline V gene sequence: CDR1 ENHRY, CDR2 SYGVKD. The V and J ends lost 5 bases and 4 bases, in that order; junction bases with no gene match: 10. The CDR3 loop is CAISSSAGTGGNQPQHF. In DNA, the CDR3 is TGTGCCATCAGTTCTAGCGCCGGGACAGGGGGAAATCAGCCCCAGCATTTT.

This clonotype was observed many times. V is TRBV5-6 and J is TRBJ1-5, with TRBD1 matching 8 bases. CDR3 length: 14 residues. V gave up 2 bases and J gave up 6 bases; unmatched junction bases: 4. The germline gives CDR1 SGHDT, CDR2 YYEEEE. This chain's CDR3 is CASSFLQGGQPQHF. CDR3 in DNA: TGTGCCAGCAGCTTTCTACAGGGGGGTCAGCCCCAGCATTTT.

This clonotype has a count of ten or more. The CDR3 bases are TGCAGTGCCCTTGGAGAGACCCAGTACTTC. It encodes CSALGETQYF. The rearrangement uses TRBV20-1 and TRBJ2-5; D not certain. This CDR3 is 10 amino acids long. V was clipped by 6 bases and J by 4 bases, with 6 bases between them. CDR1 DFQATT and CDR2 SNEGSKA come from the germline V gene (reference sequence).

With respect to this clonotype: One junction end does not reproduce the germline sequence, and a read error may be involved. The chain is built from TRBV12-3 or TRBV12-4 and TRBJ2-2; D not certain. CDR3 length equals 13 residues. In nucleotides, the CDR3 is TGTGCCAGCAGTTTACTATACACAGGGGAGCTGTTTTTT. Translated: CASSLLYTGELFF.

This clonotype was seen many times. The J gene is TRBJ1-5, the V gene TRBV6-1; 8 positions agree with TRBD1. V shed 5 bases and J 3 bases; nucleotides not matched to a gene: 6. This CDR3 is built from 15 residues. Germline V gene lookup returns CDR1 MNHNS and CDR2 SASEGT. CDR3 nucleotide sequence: TGTGCCAGCAGTTTAGAGACAGGGGTCAATCAGCCCCAGCATTTT. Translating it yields CASSLETGVNQPQHF.

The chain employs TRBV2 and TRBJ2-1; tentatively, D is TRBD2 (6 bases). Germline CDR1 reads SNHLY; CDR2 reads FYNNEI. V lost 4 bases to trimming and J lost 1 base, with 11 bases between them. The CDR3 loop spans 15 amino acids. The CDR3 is CASSVVGGSYNEQFF. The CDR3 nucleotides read TGTGCCAGCAGTGTAGTGGGAGGTTCCTACAATGAGCAGTTCTTC.

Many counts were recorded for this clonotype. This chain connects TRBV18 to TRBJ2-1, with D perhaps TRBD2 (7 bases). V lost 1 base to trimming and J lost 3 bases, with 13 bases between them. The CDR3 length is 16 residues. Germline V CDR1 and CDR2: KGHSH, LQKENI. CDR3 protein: CASSPRGGGYYNEQFF. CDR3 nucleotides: TGTGCCAGCTCACCACGGGGCGGGGGCTACTACAATGAGCAGTTCTTC. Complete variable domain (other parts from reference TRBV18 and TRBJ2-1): NAGVMQNPRHLVRRRGQEARLRCSPMKGHSHVYWYRQLPEEGLKFMVYLQKENIIDESGMPKERFSAEFPKEGPSILRIQQVVRGDSAAYFCASSPRGGGYYNEQFFGPGTRLTVL.

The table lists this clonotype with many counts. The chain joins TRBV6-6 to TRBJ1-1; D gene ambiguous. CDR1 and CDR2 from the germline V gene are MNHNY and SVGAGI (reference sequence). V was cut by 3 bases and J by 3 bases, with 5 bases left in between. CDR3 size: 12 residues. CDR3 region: CASSYVHTEAFF. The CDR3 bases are TGTGCCAGCAGTTATGTACACACTGAAGCTTTCTTT.

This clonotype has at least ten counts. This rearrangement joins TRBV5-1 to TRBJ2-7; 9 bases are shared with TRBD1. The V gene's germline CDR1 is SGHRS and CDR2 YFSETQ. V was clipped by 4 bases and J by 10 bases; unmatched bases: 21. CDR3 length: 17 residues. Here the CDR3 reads CASSGNPSAGTGSSQYF. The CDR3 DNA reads TGCGCCAGCAGCGGGAACCCCAGCGCCGGGACAGGGAGTTCCCAGTACTTC. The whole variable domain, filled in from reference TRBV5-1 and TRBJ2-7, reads KAGVTQTPRYLIKTRGQQVTLSCSPISGHRSVSWYQQTPGQGLQFLFEYFSETQRNKGNFPGRFSGRQFSNSRSEMNVSTLELGDSALYLCASSGNPSAGTGSSQYFGPGTRLTVT.

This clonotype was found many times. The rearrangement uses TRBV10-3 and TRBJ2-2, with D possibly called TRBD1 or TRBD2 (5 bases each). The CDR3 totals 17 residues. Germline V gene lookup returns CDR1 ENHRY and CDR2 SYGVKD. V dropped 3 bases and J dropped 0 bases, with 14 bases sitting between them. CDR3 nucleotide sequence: TGTGCCATCAGTGATTTAGGGACCGACGCGAACACCGGGGAGCTGTTTTTT. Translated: CAISDLGTDANTGELFF.

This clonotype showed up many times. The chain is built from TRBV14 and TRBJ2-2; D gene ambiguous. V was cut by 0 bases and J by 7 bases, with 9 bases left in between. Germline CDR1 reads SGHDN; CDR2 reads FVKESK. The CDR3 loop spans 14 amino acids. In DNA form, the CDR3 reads TGTGCCAGCAGCCAAGATCGCAAGGGCGGGGAGCTGTTTTTT. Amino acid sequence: CASSQDRKGGELFF.

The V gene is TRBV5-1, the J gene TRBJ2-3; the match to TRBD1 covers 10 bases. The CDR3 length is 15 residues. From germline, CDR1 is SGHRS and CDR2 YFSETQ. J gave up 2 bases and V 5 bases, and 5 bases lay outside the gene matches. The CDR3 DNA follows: TGCGCCAGCAGACCCGGGACAGGGGTCACAGATACGCAGTATTTT. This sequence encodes CASRPGTGVTDTQYF.

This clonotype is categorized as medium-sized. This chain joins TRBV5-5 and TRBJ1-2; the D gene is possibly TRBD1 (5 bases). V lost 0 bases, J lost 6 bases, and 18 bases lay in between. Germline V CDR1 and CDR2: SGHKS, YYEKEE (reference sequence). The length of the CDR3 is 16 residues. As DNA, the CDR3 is TGTGCCAGCAGCTTGGTGGTCGGGTCCTCAGGGAATGGCTACACCTTC. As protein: CASSLVVGSSGNGYTF. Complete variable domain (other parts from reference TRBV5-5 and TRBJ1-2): DAGVTQSPTHLIKTRGQQVTLRCSPISGHKSVSWYQQVLGQGPQFIFQYYEKEERGRGNFPDRFSARQFPNYSSELNVNALLLGDSALYLCASSLVVGSSGNGYTFGSGTRLTVV.

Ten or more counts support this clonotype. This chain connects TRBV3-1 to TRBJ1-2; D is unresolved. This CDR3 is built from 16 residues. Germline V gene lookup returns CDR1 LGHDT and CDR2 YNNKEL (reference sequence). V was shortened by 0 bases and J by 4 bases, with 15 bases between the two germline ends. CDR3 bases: TGTGCCAGCAGCCAAGATTTGAGACTATCCCCCTATGGCTACACCTTC. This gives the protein CASSQDLRLSPYGYTF.

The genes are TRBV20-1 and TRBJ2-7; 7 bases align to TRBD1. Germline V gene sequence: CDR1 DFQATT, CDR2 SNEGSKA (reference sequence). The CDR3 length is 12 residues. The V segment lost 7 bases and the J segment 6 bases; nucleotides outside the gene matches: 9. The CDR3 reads CSVPGQSAEQYF. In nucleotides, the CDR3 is TGCAGTGTCCCGGGACAGTCCGCCGAGCAGTACTTC.

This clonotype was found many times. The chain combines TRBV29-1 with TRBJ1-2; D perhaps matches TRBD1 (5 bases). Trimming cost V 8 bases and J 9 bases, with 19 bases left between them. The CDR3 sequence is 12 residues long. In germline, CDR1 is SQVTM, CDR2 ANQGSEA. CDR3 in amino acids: CSRGGEEGSYTF. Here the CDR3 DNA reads TGCAGCCGGGGCGGGGAGGAGGGGAGCTACACCTTC.